Detailed here is one TCR beta chain. Germline CDR1 is SGHAT and CDR2 is FQNNGV. The CDR3 contains 14 residues. J was trimmed by 3 bases and V by 6 bases; bases with no gene match: 7. The data were taken from a study of CD8 T cells in Susac syndrome. It was with random hexamers that 0.5 to 1 ug RNA was reverse transcribed. The TCR beta CDR3 was amplified by immunoSEQ multiplex PCR across 54 Vbeta, 13 Jbeta. TCRdb re-called the immunoSEQ multiplex PCR reads through MiXCR, storing one row per CDR3 protein. This table holds some 300,000 distinct CDR3 sequences, 75% to 85% found once. The receptor was isolated from a human donor with multiple sclerosis. The chain uses TRBV11-2 and TRBJ2-7; 8 bases match TRBD2. Source material: CD8+ T cells from PBMCs. This CDR3 is CASRPGLGGYEQYF. CDR3 nucleotide sequence: TGTGCCAGCAGGCCGGGACTAGGGGGCTACGAGCAGTACTTC.